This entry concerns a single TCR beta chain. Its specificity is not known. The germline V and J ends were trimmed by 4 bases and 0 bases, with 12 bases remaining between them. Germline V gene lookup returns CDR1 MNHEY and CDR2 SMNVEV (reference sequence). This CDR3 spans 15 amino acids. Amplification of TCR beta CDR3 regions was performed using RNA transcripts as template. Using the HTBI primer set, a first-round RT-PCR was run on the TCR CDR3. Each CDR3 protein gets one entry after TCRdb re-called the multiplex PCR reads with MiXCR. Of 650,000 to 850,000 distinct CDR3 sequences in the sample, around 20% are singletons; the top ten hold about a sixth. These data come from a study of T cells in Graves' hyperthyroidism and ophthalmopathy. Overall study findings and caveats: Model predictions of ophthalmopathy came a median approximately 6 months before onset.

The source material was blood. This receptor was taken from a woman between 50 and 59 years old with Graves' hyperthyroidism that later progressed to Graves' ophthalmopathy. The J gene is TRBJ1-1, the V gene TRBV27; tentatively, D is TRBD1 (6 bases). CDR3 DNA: TGTGCCAGCAGTTGGTCAGGGGACCTGAACACTGAAGCTTTCTTT. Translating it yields CASSWSGDLNTEAFF.